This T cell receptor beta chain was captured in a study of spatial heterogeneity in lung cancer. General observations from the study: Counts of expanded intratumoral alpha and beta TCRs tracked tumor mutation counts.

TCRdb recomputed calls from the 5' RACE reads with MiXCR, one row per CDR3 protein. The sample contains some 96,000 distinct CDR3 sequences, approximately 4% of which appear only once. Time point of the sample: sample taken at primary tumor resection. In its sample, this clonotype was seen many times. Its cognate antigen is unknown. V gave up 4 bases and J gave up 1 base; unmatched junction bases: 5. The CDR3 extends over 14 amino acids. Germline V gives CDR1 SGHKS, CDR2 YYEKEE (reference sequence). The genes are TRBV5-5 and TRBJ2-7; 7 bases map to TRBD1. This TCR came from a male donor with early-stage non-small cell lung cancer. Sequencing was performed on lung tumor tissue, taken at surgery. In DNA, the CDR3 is TGTGCCAGCAGCCGAATGGACAGGTCCTACGAGCAGTACTTC. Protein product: CASSRMDRSYEQYF.